This section outlines one T cell receptor (beta chain) sequence together with its context. As yet, its antigen is unknown. This entry is derived from a study of long-term antiretroviral therapy in people with HIV. The samples, holding roughly 0.9-11 million cryopreserved PBMC, were thawed before DNA extraction was carried out. CDR3 size: 18 residues. J was trimmed by 2 bases and V by 2 bases; bases with no gene match: 7. CDR1 and CDR2 (germline): KGHSH, LQKENI. Overall study results and limits: Regardless of time point, clones expanded before ART dominated the repertoire. Post-treatment diversity went higher with ART but stayed below transplant donor controls.

Runs used v3.0 of the immunoSEQ assay and were done at survey level. Sequencing targeted roughly 35,000-55,000 T-cell genomes per sample. Generated by immunoSEQ multiplex PCR, the TCRdb table keeps only in-frame clones and is missing some. The repertoire holds roughly 17,000 clones, with 90% to 95% as singletons. The sequence derives from a man aged 45-65 years with HIV. The V and J genes are TRBV18 and TRBJ2-4; 12 nucleotides align to TRBD2. Material: unsorted PBMCs, obtained 3 years after starting antiretroviral therapy. CDR3 loop: CASSPSSGGANSKNIQYF. Written as DNA, the CDR3 is TGTGCCAGCTCACCATCTAGCGGGGGGGCCAACTCCAAAAACATTCAGTACTTC.